This T cell receptor beta chain derives from a study of CD8+ T cells in alopecia areata. General observations from the study: Clonality in lesional scalp, especially alopecia totalis/universalis, exceeded that of normal scalp.

Once RNA had been extracted, it was reverse transcribed into cDNA to act as the sequencing template. The assay was immunoSEQ multiplex PCR, and TCRdb's table has in-frame clones only and misses some. The sample lists some 200,000 clones; 45% to 70% were seen once. For this clone: Its specificity is unknown.

The sample consisted of CD8+ T cells sorted from blood. This receptor was taken from a human donor in good health.

Written as DNA, the CDR3 is TGTGCTAGTGGCTCGGGTTCCACCACAGATACGCAGTATTTT. Translating it yields CASGSGSTTDTQYF. V usage is TRBV12-5 and J usage is TRBJ2-3, with unresolved D. V was pared by 6 bases and J by 2 bases, with 12 bases between. This CDR3 spans 14 amino acids. Germline CDR1 is LGHNT and CDR2 is FRNRAP.